What follows describes a single T cell receptor beta chain. This sample is part of a study of blood T cells in healthy people across ages. Primers used in a second PCR of roughly 6 to 12 cycles were a sample-barcoded 5' primer and a J-beta primer mix. TCRdb used MiXCR to reprocess the 5' RACE reads, holding one entry per CDR3 protein. The repertoire holds hundreds of thousands of distinct CDR3 sequences, with nearly 60% as singletons. This CDR3 has 14 residues. Germline V gene sequence: CDR1 SEHNR, CDR2 FQNEAQ (reference sequence). The sequence derives from a man in his thirties or forties in good health. The sequenced sample was blood. The chain is built from TRBV7-9 and TRBJ2-5; D call uncertain. Matching the DNA end better, TRBJ2-4 makes the J call doubtful. This CDR3 reads CASSFDRESYIQYF. As DNA, the CDR3 is TGTGCCAGCAGCTTCGATCGTGAATCTTACATTCAGTACTTC.